The 23 T cell receptor beta chains in this list originate from one sample, sequenced in a study of blood T cell repertoires in COVID-19. The data were produced by immunoSEQ multiplex PCR, yet TCRdb's version contains in-frame clones alone and is incomplete. There are over 30,000 clones in the sample; approximately 86% occur only once, and 62% lies in the top ten. The material sequenced was peripheral blood. The receptors originated from a man aged 65 to 85 with acute or convalescent COVID-19.

The chain recombines TRBV5-1 with TRBJ1-1, with D possibly being TRBD1 (6 bases). V lost 0 bases and J 6 bases, leaving 9 bases between the germline ends. The CDR3 spans 13 residues. Germline V CDR1 and CDR2: SGHRS, YFSETQ. DNA for the CDR3: TGCGCCAGCAGCTTGGCGGACAGAGCTGAAGCTTTCTTT. This gives the protein CASSLADRAEAFF.

V gene TRBV10-3 combines with J gene TRBJ2-7; no firm D call. This CDR3 comprises 13 residues. V lost 1 base and J lost 3, with 7 bases in between. Germline-derived CDR1 and CDR2 are ENHRY and SYGVKD. The CDR3 region has the DNA TGTGCCATCAGTGAGTTTATACACTACGAGCAGTACTTC. It translates to CAISEFIHYEQYF.

The chain's CDR3 is CASSQGANQPQHF. The DNA of the CDR3 is TGTGCCAGCTCACAGGGGGCCAATCAGCCCCAGCATTTT. The V gene is TRBV6-5, the J gene TRBJ1-5; 9 positions agree with TRBD1. The J segment lost 3 bases and the V segment lost 8 bases, leaving 2 bases of the junction unmatched. The CDR3 consists of 13 residues. Germline CDR1 MNHEY, CDR2 SVGAGI.

The chain recombines TRBV6-5 with TRBJ1-1; 11 bases line up with TRBD1. Trimming removed 11 bases from V and 9 bases from J; junction bases left unmatched: 8. Per germline, CDR1 MNHEY and CDR2 SVGAGI. The CDR3 is 12 residues long. The CDR3 nucleotides read TGTGCCGTAAGCCGGACAGGGGGCCAAGCTTTCTTT. Its protein is CAVSRTGGQAFF.

This chain connects TRBV27 to TRBJ1-1; tentative D call: TRBD1 (5 bases). The germline gives CDR1 MNHEY, CDR2 SMNVEV (reference sequence). V lost 3 bases and J lost 4, with 12 bases in between. This CDR3 contains 14 residues. CDR3 in amino acids: CASSFVAGPTEAFF. DNA of the CDR3: TGTGCCAGCAGTTTTGTGGCAGGGCCCACTGAAGCTTTCTTT.

CDR3 sequence: CASSLITGNTEAFF. Here the CDR3 DNA reads TGTGCCAGCAGCTTAATTACTGGGAACACTGAAGCTTTCTTT. This chain uses TRBV7-2 with TRBJ1-1; D is ambiguous. The V gene lost 2 bases and the J gene lost 1 base, with 8 bases spanning the gap. This CDR3 region has 14 residues. Looked up from germline, CDR1 is SGHTA and CDR2 is FQGNSA.

The chain carries TRBV28 and TRBJ2-3; 8 bases map to TRBD1. With 5 bases clipped from V and 2 bases from J, the junction kept 9 bases outside the gene matches. This CDR3 spans 16 amino acids. Germline V gene lookup returns CDR1 MDHEN and CDR2 SYDVKM. CDR3 loop: CASSPFGQGSTDTQYF. The CDR3 DNA follows: TGTGCCAGCAGTCCCTTCGGACAGGGATCCACAGATACGCAGTATTTT. Drawing the rest from reference TRBV28 and TRBJ2-3, the complete variable domain is DVKVTQSSRYLVKRTGEKVFLECVQDMDHENMFWYRQDPGLGLRLIYFSYDVKMKEKGDIPEGYSVSREKKERFSLILESASTNQTSMYLCASSPFGQGSTDTQYFGPGTRLTVL.

In this sample, this clone turned up a few times. V gene TRBV12-3 or TRBV12-4 combines with J gene TRBJ2-7, with D possibly matching TRBD1 (5 bases). V was clipped by 2 bases and J by 2 bases, with 7 bases between them. This CDR3 is 13 amino acids long. The CDR3 reads CASSLQGTYEQYF. The CDR3 DNA reads TGTGCCAGCAGTTTACAGGGTACCTACGAGCAGTACTTC.

The V and J genes are TRBV6-2 or TRBV6-3 and TRBJ1-5; D may be TRBD1 (5 bases). The CDR3 runs 14 residues. The V gene lost 6 bases and the J gene lost 7 bases, with 16 bases spanning the gap. Germline V gives CDR1 MNHEY, CDR2 SVGEGT. The CDR3 here is CASSPTPGVQPQHF. In nucleotides, the CDR3 is TGTGCCAGCAGCCCCACTCCGGGGGTCCAGCCCCAGCATTTT.

V usage is TRBV28 and J usage is TRBJ2-3; 9 bases fit TRBD2. Looked up from germline, CDR1 is MDHEN and CDR2 is SYDVKM. This CDR3 has 15 amino acids. V was pared by 6 bases and J by 2 bases, with 6 bases of the junction left unmatched. CDR3 sequence: CASSLAGVFTDTQYF. CDR3 in DNA: TGTGCCAGCAGCTTAGCGGGAGTCTTCACAGATACGCAGTATTTT. Complete variable domain (other parts from reference TRBV28 and TRBJ2-3): DVKVTQSSRYLVKRTGEKVFLECVQDMDHENMFWYRQDPGLGLRLIYFSYDVKMKEKGDIPEGYSVSREKKERFSLILESASTNQTSMYLCASSLAGVFTDTQYFGPGTRLTVL.

The gene calls are TRBV14 and TRBJ1-6; 11 bases are a match to TRBD1. Germline-derived CDR1 and CDR2 are SGHDN and FVKESK. The CDR3 is made up of 16 amino acids. V shed 2 bases and J 9 bases; nucleotides not matched to a gene: 6. CDR3 DNA: TGTGCCAGCAGCCAAAGGGCAGGGACAGGGGGTTCACCCCTCCACTTT. Its protein product is CASSQRAGTGGSPLHF.

The V gene is TRBV2, the J gene TRBJ1-5, with D hard to call. CDR1 SNHLY and CDR2 FYNNEI come from the germline V gene. The CDR3 sequence is 15 residues long. The ends were cut back, 2 bases at V and 0 bases at J, with 8 bases in the middle. Written as DNA, the CDR3 is TGTGCCAGCAGTGAACAGTTTGGTAGCAATCAGCCCCAGCATTTT. Protein sequence: CASSEQFGSNQPQHF.

The chain links TRBV30 to TRBJ1-2; D may be TRBD1 (6 bases). This CDR3 region has 14 residues. Germline V CDR1 and CDR2: GTSNPN, SVGIG (reference sequence). V was clipped by 5 bases and J by 1 base, with 14 bases between them. As DNA, the CDR3 is TGTGCCTGGGACACAGGGAGGGTTAACTATGGCTACACCTTC. As protein: CAWDTGRVNYGYTF.

The chain recombines TRBV27 with TRBJ2-1, with TRBD2 matching over 10 bases. Germline V lookup: CDR1 MNHEY, CDR2 SMNVEV (reference sequence). J lost 10 bases, V lost 0 bases, and 9 bases had no gene match. This CDR3 is 16 amino acids long. The DNA for the CDR3 is TGTGCCAGCAGTTTATCTGGAGCGGGAGGGCCCTGGGAGCAGTTCTTC. It codes for CASSLSGAGGPWEQFF.

This clone was counted only a few times. The chain is built from TRBV3-1 (or the pseudogene TRBV3-2) and TRBJ2-5, with D possibly TRBD2 on 5 matching bases. The V and J ends lost 0 bases and 1 base respectively, with 15 bases between them. The CDR3 totals 17 residues. Germline values: CDR1 LGHDT, CDR2 YNNKEL (reference sequence). In DNA form, the CDR3 reads TGTGCCAGCAGCCAAGATATAGCGACCCGCTCCCAAGAGACCCAGTACTTC. Translating it yields CASSQDIATRSQETQYF.

This rearrangement joins TRBV2 to TRBJ2-7; possibly TRBD1 for D (6 bases). CDR1 SNHLY and CDR2 FYNNEI come from the germline V gene. Trimming took off 7 bases at V and 4 bases at J, with 11 bases between the two ends. The CDR3 covers 12 residues. CDR3 bases: TGTGCCAGCACCCTCGGACAGTACGAGCAGTACTTC. Its translation is CASTLGQYEQYF.

The genes are TRBV5-1 and TRBJ1-1, with 7 bases matching TRBD1. The trim removed 4 bases at V and 4 bases at J, leaving 13 bases unmatched. The germline V gene encodes CDR1 SGHRS and CDR2 YFSETQ. The CDR3 has 16 residues. The CDR3 loop reads CASSPGQADRGTEAFF. The DNA for the CDR3 is TGCGCCAGCAGCCCCGGACAGGCAGATCGTGGCACTGAAGCTTTCTTT.

The chain combines TRBV6-1 with TRBJ1-4; possible D gene TRBD1, 6 bases. Trimming shortened V by 5 bases and J by 5 bases, and 15 bases separated the two germline ends. This CDR3 is built from 15 residues. Looked up from germline, CDR1 is MNHNS and CDR2 is SASEGT. CDR3 residues: CASSLRGGGNEKLFF. CDR3 bases: TGTGCCAGCAGTCTCAGGGGTGGGGGAAATGAAAAACTGTTTTTT.

The chain links TRBV9 to TRBJ2-1; 11 positions agree with TRBD2. Unmatched junction bases numbered 5, after V lost 1 base and J lost 5 bases. In germline, CDR1 is SGDLS, CDR2 YYNGEE. The CDR3 consists of 16 residues. As DNA, the CDR3 is TGTGCCAGCAGCGTAACCACTAGCGGGGGAAACAATGAGCAGTTCTTC. Translation: CASSVTTSGGNNEQFF.

The chain has TRBV30 and TRBJ2-2; possible D gene TRBD2, 5 bases. Germline V lookup: CDR1 GTSNPN, CDR2 SVGIG (reference sequence). CDR3 size: 15 residues. V lost 4 bases and J 4 bases, leaving 16 bases between the germline ends. CDR3 coding DNA: TGTGCCTGGACCCAGGAACTAGTTGGCACCGGGGAGCTGTTTTTT. Its translation: CAWTQELVGTGELFF.

This clone was seen a handful of times. V gene TRBV6-1 combines with J gene TRBJ1-2; 9 bases map to TRBD1. The ends lost 0 bases at V and 11 bases at J; junction bases unmatched: 4. Germline V gene sequence: CDR1 MNHNS, CDR2 SASEGT. The CDR3 is 13 residues long. The DNA of the CDR3 is TGTGCCAGCAGTGAAGCGGACAGGGGAGGGTACACCTTC. Residues: CASSEADRGGYTF.

This chain connects TRBV7-3 to TRBJ2-2; 7 bases match TRBD2. Trimming at V came to 2 bases and at J to 6 bases, leaving 0 bases not matched to a gene. From germline, CDR1 is SGHTA and CDR2 FQGTGA. The CDR3 has 13 amino acids. The DNA for the CDR3 is TGTGCCAGCAGCTTAGCGGGAGCCGGGGAGCTGTTTTTT. Protein sequence: CASSLAGAGELFF. The whole variable domain, filled in from reference TRBV7-3 and TRBJ2-2, reads GAGVSQTPSNKVTEKGKYVELRCDPISGHTALYWYRQSLGQGPEFLIYFQGTGAADDSGLPNDRFFAVRPEGSVSTLKIQRTERGDSAVYLCASSLAGAGELFFGEGSRLTVL.

The chain joins TRBV18 to TRBJ2-3; 8 positions agree with TRBD2. CDR3 length: 16 amino acids. J gave up 2 bases and V 0 bases, and 4 bases lay outside the gene matches. Germline CDR1 is KGHSH and CDR2 is LQKENI. The CDR3 DNA reads TGTGCCAGCTCACCACCGCAAGCGGGAGTCACAGATACGCAGTATTTT. Translating gives CASSPPQAGVTDTQYF.